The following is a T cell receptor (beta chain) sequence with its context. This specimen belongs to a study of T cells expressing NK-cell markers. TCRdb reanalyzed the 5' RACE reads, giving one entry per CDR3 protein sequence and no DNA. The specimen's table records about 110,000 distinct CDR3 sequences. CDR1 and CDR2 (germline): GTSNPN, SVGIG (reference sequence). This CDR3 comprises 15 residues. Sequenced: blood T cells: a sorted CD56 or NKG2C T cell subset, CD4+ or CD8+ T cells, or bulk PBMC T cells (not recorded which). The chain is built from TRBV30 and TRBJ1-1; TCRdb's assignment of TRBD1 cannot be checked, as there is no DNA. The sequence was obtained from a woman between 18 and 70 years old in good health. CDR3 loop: CAWSAGTAMNTEAFF.